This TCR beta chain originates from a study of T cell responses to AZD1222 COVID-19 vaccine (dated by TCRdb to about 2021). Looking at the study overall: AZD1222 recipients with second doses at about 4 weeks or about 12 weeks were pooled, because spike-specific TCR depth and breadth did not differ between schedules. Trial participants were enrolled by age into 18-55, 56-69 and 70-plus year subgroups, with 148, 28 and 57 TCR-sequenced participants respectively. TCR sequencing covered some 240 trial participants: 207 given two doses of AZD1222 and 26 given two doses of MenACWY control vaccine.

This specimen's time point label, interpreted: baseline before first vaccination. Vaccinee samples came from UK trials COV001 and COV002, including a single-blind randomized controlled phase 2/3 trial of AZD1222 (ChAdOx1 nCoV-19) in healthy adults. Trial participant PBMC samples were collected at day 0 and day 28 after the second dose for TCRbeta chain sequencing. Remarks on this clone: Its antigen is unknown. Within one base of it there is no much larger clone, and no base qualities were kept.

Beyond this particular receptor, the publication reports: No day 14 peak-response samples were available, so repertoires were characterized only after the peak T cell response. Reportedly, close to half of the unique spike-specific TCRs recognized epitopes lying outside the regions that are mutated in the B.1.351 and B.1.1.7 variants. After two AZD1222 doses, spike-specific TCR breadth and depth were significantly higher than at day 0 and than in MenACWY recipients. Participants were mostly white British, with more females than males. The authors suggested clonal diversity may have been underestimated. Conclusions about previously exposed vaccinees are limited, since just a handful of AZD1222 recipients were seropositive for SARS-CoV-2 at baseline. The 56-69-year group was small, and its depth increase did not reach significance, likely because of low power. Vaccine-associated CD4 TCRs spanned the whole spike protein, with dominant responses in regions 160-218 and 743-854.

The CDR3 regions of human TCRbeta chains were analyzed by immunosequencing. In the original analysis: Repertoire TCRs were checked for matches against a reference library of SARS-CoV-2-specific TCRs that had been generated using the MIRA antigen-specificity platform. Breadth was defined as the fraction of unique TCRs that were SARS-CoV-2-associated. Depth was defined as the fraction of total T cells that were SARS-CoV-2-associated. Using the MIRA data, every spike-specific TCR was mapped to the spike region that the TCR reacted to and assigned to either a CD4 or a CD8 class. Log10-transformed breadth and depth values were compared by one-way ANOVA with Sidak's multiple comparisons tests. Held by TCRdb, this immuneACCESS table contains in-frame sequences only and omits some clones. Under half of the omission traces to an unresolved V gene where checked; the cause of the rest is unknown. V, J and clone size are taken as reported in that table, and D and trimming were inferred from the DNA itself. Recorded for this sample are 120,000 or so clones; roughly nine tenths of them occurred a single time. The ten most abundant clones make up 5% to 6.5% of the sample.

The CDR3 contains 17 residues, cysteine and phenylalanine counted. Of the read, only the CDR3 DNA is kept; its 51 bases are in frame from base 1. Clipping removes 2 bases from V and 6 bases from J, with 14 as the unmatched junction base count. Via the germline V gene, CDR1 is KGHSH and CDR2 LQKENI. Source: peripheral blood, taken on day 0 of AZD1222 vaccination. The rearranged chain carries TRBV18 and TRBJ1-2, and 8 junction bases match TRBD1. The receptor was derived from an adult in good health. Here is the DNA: TGTGCCAGCTCACCAAAATCAGGACAGGGCGTTTTTGATGGCTACACCTTC. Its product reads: CASSPKSGQGVFDGYTF.